This paragraph reports one TCR beta chain. Its antigen is still unknown. The germline gives CDR1 GTSNPN, CDR2 SVGIG (reference sequence). V lost 4 bases and J 5 bases, leaving 20 bases between the germline ends. CDR3 length equals 15 residues. The sample is drawn from a study of T cell responses to AZD1222 COVID-19 vaccine. General study findings and limits: Spike-specific TCR breadth and depth rose after two AZD1222 doses. Clonal diversity was possibly underestimated; the donors were predominantly white British and more often female.

TCRdb keeps only in-frame clones here, not all; method: immunoSEQ multiplex PCR. The data contain around 130,000 clones, more than 75% of them singletons. This TCR derives from an adult who received the AZD1222 COVID-19 vaccine. Sequences were derived from peripheral blood, sampled 28 days after the second AZD1222 dose. The chain carries TRBV30 and TRBJ1-2; D ambiguous. CDR3 nucleotide sequence: TGTGCCTGGAAACGAAAGATTGGTACGGGGTATGGCTACACCTTC. Amino acid sequence: CAWKRKIGTGYGYTF. The full variable domain, rest sourced from reference TRBV30 and TRBJ1-2, is SQTIHQWPATLVQPVGSPLSLECTVEGTSNPNLYWYRQAAGRGLQLLFYSVGIGQISSEVPQNLSASRPQDRQFILSSKKLLLSDSGFYLCAWKRKIGTGYGYTFGSGTRLTVV.